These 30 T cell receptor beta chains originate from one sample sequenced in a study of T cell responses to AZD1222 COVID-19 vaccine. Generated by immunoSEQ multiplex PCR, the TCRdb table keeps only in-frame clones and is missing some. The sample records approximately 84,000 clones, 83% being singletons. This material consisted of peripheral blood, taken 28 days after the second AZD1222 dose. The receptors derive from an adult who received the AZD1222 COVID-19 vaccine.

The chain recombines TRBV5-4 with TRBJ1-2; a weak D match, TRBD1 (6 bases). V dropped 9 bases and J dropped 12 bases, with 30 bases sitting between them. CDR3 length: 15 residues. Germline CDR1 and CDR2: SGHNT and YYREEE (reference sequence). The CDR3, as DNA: TGTGCCACGTATCGGTGGGGGCCTACAGGGAACAACGACACCTTC. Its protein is CATYRWGPTGNNDTF.

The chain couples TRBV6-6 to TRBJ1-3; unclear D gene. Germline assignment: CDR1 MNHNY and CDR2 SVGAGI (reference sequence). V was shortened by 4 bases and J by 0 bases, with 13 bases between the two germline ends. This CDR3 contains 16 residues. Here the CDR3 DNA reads TGTGCCAGCAGTTCGGCCCCCTCGGGCTCTGGAAACACCATATATTTT. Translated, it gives CASSSAPSGSGNTIYF.

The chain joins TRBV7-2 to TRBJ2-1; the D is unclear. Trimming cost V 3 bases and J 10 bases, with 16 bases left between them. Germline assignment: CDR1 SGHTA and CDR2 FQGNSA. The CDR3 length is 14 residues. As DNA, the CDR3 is TGTGCCAGCAGCTTTCTAGAGGTAGCATTCGAGCAGTTCTTC. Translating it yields CASSFLEVAFEQFF.

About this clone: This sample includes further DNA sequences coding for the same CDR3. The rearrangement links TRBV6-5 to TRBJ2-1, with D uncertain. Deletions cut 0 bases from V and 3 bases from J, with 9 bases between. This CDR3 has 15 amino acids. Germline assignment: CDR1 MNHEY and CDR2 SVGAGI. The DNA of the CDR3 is TGTGCCAGCAGTTACTCTCCAGCGATCTACAATGAGCAGTTCTTC. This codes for CASSYSPAIYNEQFF.

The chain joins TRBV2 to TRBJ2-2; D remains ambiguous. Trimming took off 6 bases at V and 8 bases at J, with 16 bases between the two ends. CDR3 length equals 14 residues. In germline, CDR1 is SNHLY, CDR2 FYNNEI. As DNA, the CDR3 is TGTGCCAGCAGCGATCGTTTAGATACTGGGGAGCTGTTTTTT. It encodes CASSDRLDTGELFF.

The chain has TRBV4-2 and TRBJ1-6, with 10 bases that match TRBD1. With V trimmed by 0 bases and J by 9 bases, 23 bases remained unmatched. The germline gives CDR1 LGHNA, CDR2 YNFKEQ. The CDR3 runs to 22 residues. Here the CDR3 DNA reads TGTGCCAGCAGCCAAGAGCGGGTCGAATGGGACAGGGGTAACATTTTTGGTTCACCCCTCCACTTT. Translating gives CASSQERVEWDRGNIFGSPLHF.

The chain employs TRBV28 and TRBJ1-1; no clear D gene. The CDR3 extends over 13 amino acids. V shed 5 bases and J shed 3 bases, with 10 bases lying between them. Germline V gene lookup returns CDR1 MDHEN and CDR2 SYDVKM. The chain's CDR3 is CASSQSGYTEAFF. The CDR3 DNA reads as TGTGCCAGCAGTCAAAGTGGGTACACTGAAGCTTTCTTT.

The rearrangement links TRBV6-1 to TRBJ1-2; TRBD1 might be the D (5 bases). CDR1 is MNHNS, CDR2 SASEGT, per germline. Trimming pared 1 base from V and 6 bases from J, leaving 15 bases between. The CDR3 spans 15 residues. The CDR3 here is CASSEGSLGRDGYTF. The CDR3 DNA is TGTGCCAGCAGTGAAGGAAGTCTGGGCAGGGATGGCTACACCTTC.

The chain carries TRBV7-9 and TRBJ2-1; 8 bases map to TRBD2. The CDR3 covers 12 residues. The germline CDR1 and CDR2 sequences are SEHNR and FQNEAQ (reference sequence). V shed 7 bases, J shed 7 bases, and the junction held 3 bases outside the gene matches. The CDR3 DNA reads TGTGCCAGCACGACTAGCGCAAATGAGCAGTTCTTC. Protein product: CASTTSANEQFF.

This CDR3 is CASSPGTKNHQPQHF. The DNA for the CDR3 is TGTGCCAGCAGCCCCGGGACAAAAAACCATCAGCCCCAGCATTTT. V usage is TRBV6-2 or TRBV6-3 and J usage is TRBJ1-5; TRBD1 might be the D (6 bases). This CDR3 contains 15 residues. The germline CDR1 and CDR2 sequences are MNHEY and SVGEGT. Trimming took 6 bases from V and 5 from J, leaving 17 bases between them.

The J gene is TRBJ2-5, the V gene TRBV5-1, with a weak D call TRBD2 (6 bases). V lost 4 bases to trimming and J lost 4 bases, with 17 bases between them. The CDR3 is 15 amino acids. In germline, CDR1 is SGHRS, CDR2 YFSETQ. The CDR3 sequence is CASSPATSGVETQYF. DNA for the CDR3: TGCGCCAGCAGCCCAGCAACCTCGGGAGTAGAGACCCAGTACTTC.

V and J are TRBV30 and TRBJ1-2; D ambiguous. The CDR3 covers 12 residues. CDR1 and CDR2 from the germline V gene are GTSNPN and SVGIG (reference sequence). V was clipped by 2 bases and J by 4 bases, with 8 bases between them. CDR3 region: CAWSHSFYGYTF. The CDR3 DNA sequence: TGTGCCTGGAGTCACAGTTTCTATGGCTACACCTTC. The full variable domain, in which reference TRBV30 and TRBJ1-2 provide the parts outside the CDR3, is SQTIHQWPATLVQPVGSPLSLECTVEGTSNPNLYWYRQAAGRGLQLLFYSVGIGQISSEVPQNLSASRPQDRQFILSSKKLLLSDSGFYLCAWSHSFYGYTFGSGTRLTVV.

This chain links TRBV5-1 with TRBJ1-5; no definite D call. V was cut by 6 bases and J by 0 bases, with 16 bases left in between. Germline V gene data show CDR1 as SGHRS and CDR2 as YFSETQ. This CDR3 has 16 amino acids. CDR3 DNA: TGCGCCAGCAAATACTCAGGTTTTTATAGCAATCAGCCCCAGCATTTT. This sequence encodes CASKYSGFYSNQPQHF.

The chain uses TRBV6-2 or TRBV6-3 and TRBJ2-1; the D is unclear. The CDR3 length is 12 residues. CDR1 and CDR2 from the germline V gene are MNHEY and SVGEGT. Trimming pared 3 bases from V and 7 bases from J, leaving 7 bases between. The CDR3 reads CASSYGRNEQFF. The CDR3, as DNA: TGTGCCAGCAGTTATGGTCGAAATGAGCAGTTCTTC.

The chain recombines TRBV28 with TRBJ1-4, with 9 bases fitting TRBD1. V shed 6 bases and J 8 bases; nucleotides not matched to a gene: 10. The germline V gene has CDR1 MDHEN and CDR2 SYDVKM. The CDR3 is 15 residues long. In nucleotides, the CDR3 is TGTGCCAGCAGCGTGGGGACAGGGAGGGCCGAAAAACTGTTTTTT. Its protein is CASSVGTGRAEKLFF.

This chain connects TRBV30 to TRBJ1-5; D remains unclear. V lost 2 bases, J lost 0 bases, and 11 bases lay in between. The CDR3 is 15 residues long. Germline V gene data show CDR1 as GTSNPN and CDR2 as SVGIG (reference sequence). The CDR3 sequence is CAWSTGQYSNQPQHF. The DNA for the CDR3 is TGTGCCTGGAGTACGGGCCAGTATAGCAATCAGCCCCAGCATTTT.

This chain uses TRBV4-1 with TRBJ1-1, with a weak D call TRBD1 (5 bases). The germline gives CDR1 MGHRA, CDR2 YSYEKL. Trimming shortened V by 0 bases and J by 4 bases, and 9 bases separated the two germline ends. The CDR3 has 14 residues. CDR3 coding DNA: TGCGCCAGCAGCCAAGACAGGGTTAGCACTGAAGCTTTCTTT. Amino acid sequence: CASSQDRVSTEAFF.

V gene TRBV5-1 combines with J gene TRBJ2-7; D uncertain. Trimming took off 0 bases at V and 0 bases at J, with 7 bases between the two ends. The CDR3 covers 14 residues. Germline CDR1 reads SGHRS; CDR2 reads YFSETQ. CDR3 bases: TGCGCCAGCAGCTTGGCCGGAACCTCCTACGAGCAGTACTTC. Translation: CASSLAGTSYEQYF.

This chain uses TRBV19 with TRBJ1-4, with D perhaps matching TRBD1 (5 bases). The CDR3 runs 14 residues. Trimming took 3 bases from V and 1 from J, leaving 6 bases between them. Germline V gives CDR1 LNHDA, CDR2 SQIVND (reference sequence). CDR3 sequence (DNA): TGTGCCAGTAGTATGGGGGAAACTAATGAAAAACTGTTTTTT. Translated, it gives CASSMGETNEKLFF.

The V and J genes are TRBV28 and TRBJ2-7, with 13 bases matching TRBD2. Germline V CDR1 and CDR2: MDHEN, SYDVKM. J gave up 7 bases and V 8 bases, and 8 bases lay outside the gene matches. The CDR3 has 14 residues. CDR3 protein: CASEGLAGAQEQYF. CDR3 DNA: TGTGCCAGCGAAGGACTAGCGGGGGCGCAAGAGCAGTACTTC.

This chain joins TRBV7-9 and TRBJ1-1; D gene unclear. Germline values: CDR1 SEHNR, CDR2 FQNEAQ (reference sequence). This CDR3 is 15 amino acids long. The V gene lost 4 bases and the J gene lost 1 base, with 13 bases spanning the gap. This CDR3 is CASSSRTAGNTEAFF. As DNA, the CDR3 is TGTGCCAGCAGCTCCCGAACCGCGGGGAACACTGAAGCTTTCTTT.

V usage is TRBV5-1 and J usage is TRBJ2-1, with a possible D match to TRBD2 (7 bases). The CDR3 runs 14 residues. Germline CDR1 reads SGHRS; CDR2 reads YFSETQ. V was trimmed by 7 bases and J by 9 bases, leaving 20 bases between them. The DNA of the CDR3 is TGCGCCAGCTCGACTAGCCCCGGAGGGGGTGAGCAGTTCTTC. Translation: CASSTSPGGGEQFF.

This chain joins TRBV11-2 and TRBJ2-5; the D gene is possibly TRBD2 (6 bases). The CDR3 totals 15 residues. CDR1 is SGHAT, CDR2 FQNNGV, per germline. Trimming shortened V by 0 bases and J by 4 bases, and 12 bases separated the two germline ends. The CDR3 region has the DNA TGTGCCAGCAGCTTAGACGTCGTCGGGGGAGAGACCCAGTACTTC. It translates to CASSLDVVGGETQYF.

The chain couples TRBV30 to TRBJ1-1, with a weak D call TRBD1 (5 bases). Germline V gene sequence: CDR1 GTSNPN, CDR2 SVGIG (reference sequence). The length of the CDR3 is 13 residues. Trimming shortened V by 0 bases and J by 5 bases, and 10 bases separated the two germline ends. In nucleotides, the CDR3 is TGTGCCTGGAGTGTAGGCAGGGTGACTGAAGCTTTCTTT. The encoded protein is CAWSVGRVTEAFF. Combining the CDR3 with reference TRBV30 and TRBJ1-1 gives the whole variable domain SQTIHQWPATLVQPVGSPLSLECTVEGTSNPNLYWYRQAAGRGLQLLFYSVGIGQISSEVPQNLSASRPQDRQFILSSKKLLLSDSGFYLCAWSVGRVTEAFFGQGTRLTVV.

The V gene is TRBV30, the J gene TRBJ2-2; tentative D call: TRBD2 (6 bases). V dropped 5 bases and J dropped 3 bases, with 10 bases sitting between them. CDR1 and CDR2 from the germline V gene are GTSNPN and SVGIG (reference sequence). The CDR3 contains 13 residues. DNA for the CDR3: TGTGCCTGGGATAGCGGCCACACCGGGGAGCTGTTTTTT. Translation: CAWDSGHTGELFF.

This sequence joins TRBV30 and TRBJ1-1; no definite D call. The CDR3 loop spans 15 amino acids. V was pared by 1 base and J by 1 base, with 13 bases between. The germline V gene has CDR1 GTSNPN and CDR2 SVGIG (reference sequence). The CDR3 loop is CAWSGDRIRNTEAFF. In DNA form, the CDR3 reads TGTGCCTGGAGTGGGGATCGGATCCGGAACACTGAAGCTTTCTTT.

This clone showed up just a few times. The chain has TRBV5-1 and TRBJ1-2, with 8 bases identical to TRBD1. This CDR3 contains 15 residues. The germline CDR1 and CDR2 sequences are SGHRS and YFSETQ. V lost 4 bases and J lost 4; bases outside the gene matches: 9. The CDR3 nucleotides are TGCGCCAGCAGCCCGGAAGGGGGACAGGCCTATGGCTACACCTTC. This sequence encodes CASSPEGGQAYGYTF.

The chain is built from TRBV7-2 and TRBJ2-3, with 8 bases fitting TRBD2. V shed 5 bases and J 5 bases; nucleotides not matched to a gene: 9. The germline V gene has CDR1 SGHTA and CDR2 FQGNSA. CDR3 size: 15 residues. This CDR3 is CASSPNLLAGDTQYF. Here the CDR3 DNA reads TGTGCCAGCAGCCCGAACCTTCTAGCGGGAGATACGCAGTATTTT.

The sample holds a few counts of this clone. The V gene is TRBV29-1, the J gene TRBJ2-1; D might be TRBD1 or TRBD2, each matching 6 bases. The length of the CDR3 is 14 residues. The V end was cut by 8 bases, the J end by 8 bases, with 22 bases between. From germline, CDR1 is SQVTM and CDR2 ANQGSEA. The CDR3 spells CSTPSGALGHEQFF. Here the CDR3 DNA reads TGCAGCACCCCTTCGGGGGCACTAGGCCATGAGCAGTTCTTC.

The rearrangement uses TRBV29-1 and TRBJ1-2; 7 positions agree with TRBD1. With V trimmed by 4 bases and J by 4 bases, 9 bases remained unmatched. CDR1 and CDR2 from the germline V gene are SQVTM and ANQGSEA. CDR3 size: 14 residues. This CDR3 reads CSVGQGYLSYGYTF. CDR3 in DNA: TGCAGCGTTGGACAGGGATACCTCTCCTATGGCTACACCTTC.